The next 15 T cell receptor beta chains were all read from a single sample in a study of shared clonotypes between healthy human individuals. Measured with immunoSEQ multiplex PCR; TCRdb has only the in-frame clones, and not every one. The sample carries about 490,000 clones, over 70% recorded once. The sample taken for sequencing was PBMCs. The receptors stem from a woman between 40 and 50 years old in good health. Some clones in this sample may be carry-over from other donors' samples.

With respect to this clone: One base separates it from a far larger clone, so it is likely a read error. Since no conserved phenylalanine or tryptophan closes the CDR3, a read error is the likely cause. The rearrangement uses TRBV29-1 and TRBJ2-7; 9 bases are shared with TRBD1. Germline CDR1 is SQVTM and CDR2 is ANQGSEA. CDR3 length equals 15 residues. Losses at the gene ends were 5 bases for V and 5 bases for J; bases not matched to a gene: 13. CDR3 coding DNA: TGCAGCGTTACGCCAATACAGGGGGCGCTTGACGAGCAGTACTTA. Its protein product is CSVTPIQGALDEQYL.

To note about this clone: Since a far larger clone is one base different, this is likely a read error. The CDR3 bases are TGCAGCGTTGGGGCTAGCGGGAGCCTCTTGTCCGGGGAGCCGTTTTTT. It yields the protein CSVGASGSLLSGEPFF. The V call is TRBV29-1, the J call TRBJ2-2; 10 bases match TRBD2. Per germline, CDR1 SQVTM and CDR2 ANQGSEA. The CDR3 contains 16 residues.

This clone has only one observation. With a far larger clone one base away, a read error is the likely cause. Other DNA sequences in the sample encode the same CDR3. This chain links TRBV27 with TRBJ1-1; TRBD1 aligns across 7 bases. Trimming removed 6 bases from V and 3 bases from J; junction bases left unmatched: 10. CDR1 MNHEY and CDR2 SMNVEV come from the germline V gene (reference sequence). This CDR3 spans 15 amino acids. The CDR3 sequence is CASSLTGTAYTEAFF. CDR3 nucleotides: TGTGCCAGCAGCTTAACCGGGACAGCATACACTGAAGCTTTCTTT.

This clone has only one observation. The rearrangement links TRBV19 to TRBJ2-1; 8 bases map to TRBD1. Unmatched junction bases numbered 13, after V lost 8 bases and J lost 1 base. Per germline, CDR1 LNHDA and CDR2 SQIVND (reference sequence). This CDR3 is built from 17 residues. The CDR3 is CASSEIPGGWSYNEQFF. The CDR3 nucleotides are TGTGCCAGTTCCGAGATCCCAGGGGGCTGGTCCTACAATGAGCAGTTCTTC.

This clone was counted once. This chain links TRBV7-2 with TRBJ2-2; 11 nucleotides agree with TRBD2. CDR3 length: 16 amino acids. Unmatched junction bases numbered 3, after V lost 5 bases and J lost 1 base. Germline V gene sequence: CDR1 SGHTA, CDR2 FQGNSA. The CDR3 coding sequence is TGTGCCAGCAGCGCACTAGCGGGGGTGAACACCGGGGAGCTGTTTTTT. Translated: CASSALAGVNTGELFF.

V usage is TRBV4-2 and J usage is TRBJ1-3; D not resolved. The germline V gene encodes CDR1 LGHNA and CDR2 YNFKEQ. Trimming removed 1 base at V and 0 bases at J, with 10 bases between. The CDR3 consists of 16 residues. The CDR3 is CASSQATGYSGNTIYF. DNA of the CDR3: TGTGCCAGCAGCCAAGCGACCGGTTACTCTGGAAACACCATATATTTT.

The V and J genes are TRBV7-9 and TRBJ2-3, with TRBD2 identical over 7 bases. The V gene's germline CDR1 is SEHNR and CDR2 FQNEAQ (reference sequence). V lost 8 bases, J lost 0 bases, and 5 bases stayed unmatched. The CDR3 consists of 14 residues. CDR3 loop: CASRSGTSTDTQYF. DNA for the CDR3: TGTGCCAGCCGAAGCGGGACCAGCACAGATACGCAGTATTTT. The variable domain in full, with the rest retrieved from reference TRBV7-9 and TRBJ2-3, is DTGVSQNPRHKITKRGQNVTFRCDPISEHNRLYWYRQTLGQGPEFLTYFQNEAQLEKSRLLSDRFSAERPKGSFSTLEIQRTEQGDSAMYLCASRSGTSTDTQYFGPGTRLTVL.

In its sample, this clone was seen many times. The chain combines TRBV5-4 with TRBJ2-7; 9 bases align to TRBD1. CDR1 and CDR2 (germline): SGHNT, YYREEE (reference sequence). With V trimmed by 4 bases and J by 3 bases, 11 bases remained unmatched. The CDR3 sequence is 16 residues long. The CDR3 loop reads CASSLGQGRSDYEQYF. DNA of the CDR3: TGTGCCAGCAGCCTGGGACAGGGTAGGTCGGACTACGAGCAGTACTTC.

The chain couples TRBV7-8 to TRBJ2-7; perhaps TRBD2 as D (6 bases). The germline V gene has CDR1 SGHVS and CDR2 FQNEAQ. V was pared by 3 bases and J by 4 bases, with 19 bases between. The CDR3 runs 16 residues. CDR3 in amino acids: CASSLSKGHGGYEQYF. CDR3 bases: TGTGCCAGCAGCTTGAGTAAGGGCCATGGGGGGTACGAGCAGTACTTC.

V and J are TRBV29-1 and TRBJ1-1; D remains ambiguous. The CDR3 has 13 residues. Trimming took off 4 bases at V and 5 bases at J, with 14 bases between the two ends. CDR1 and CDR2 from the germline V gene are SQVTM and ANQGSEA. In DNA form, the CDR3 reads TGCAGCGTTGTGTCGGCCAGGCGGACTGAAGCTTTCTTT. It specifies CSVVSARRTEAFF.

The chain joins TRBV5-1 to TRBJ1-4; 10 nucleotides match TRBD1. Germline assignment: CDR1 SGHRS and CDR2 YFSETQ. V lost 4 bases to trimming and J lost 5 bases; unmatched junction nucleotides: 8. The CDR3 has 16 amino acids. The DNA of the CDR3 is TGCGCCAGCAGCACGGCGGGACAGGGGTTAAATGAAAAACTGTTTTTT. Encoded protein: CASSTAGQGLNEKLFF.

The V gene is TRBV28, the J gene TRBJ2-3; a weak D match, TRBD1 (5 bases). CDR1 and CDR2 from the germline V gene are MDHEN and SYDVKM. V was cut by 6 bases and J by 4 bases, with 17 bases left in between. This CDR3 region has 15 residues. The CDR3 here is CASSPPQGLADTQYF. The CDR3, as DNA: TGTGCCAGCAGCCCCCCCCAGGGCCTTGCAGATACGCAGTATTTT.

This clone was counted a single time. The V call is TRBV11-3, the J call TRBJ2-3, with a possible D match to TRBD2 (7 bases). This CDR3 comprises 19 residues. Germline V CDR1 and CDR2: SGHNT, YENEEA. V dropped 5 bases and J dropped 0 bases, with 24 bases sitting between them. CDR3 nucleotides: TGTGCCAGCAGCAAGGGGGGGCTAGCGCAAGTTACTAGCACAGATACGCAGTATTTT. Translation: CASSKGGLAQVTSTDTQYF.

V usage is TRBV7-7 and J usage is TRBJ2-5; D possibly uses TRBD1 or TRBD2 (5 bases each). The CDR3 runs 13 residues. Trimming left V 8 bases short and J 5 bases short, with 15 bases between. The V gene's germline CDR1 is SSHAT and CDR2 FNYEAQ (reference sequence). CDR3 region: CASGLGVRETQYF. CDR3 nucleotides: TGTGCCAGCGGATTGGGGGTCCGGGAGACCCAGTACTTC.

The chain is built from TRBV2 and TRBJ2-5; the match to TRBD2 covers 10 bases. The CDR3 length is 14 residues. V was pared by 4 bases and J by 4 bases, with 3 bases of the junction left unmatched. Germline V gene lookup returns CDR1 SNHLY and CDR2 FYNNEI. CDR3: CASSGTSGSETQYF. In DNA, the CDR3 is TGTGCCAGCAGTGGGACTAGCGGTTCAGAGACCCAGTACTTC.